The source of this T cell receptor beta chain is a study of OX40 agonist ivuxolimab in advanced cancers. Looking at the study overall: Subjects had a mean age of about 65 years, with a range of roughly 23 to 79; just over 80% were male.

Generated by immunoSEQ multiplex PCR, the TCRdb table keeps only in-frame clones and is missing some. In the table there are some 18,000 clones, 65% to 85% of which are singletons. The CDR3 runs 18 residues. The germline V and J ends were trimmed by 2 bases and 0 bases, with 19 bases remaining between them. In germline, CDR1 is SGHVS, CDR2 FQNEAQ. This specimen was CD4+ or CD8+ T cells sorted from blood, taken in a trial of the OX40 agonist ivuxolimab. The V gene is TRBV7-8, the J gene TRBJ1-1; D is possibly TRBD1 (5 bases). The sequence derives from an adult with an advanced solid tumor such as melanoma, head and neck, liver or kidney cancer. The DNA of the CDR3 is TGTGCCAGCAGCTTAAACCTTTTCCGGGGACGCTTGAACACTGAAGCTTTCTTT. Amino acid sequence: CASSLNLFRGRLNTEAFF.